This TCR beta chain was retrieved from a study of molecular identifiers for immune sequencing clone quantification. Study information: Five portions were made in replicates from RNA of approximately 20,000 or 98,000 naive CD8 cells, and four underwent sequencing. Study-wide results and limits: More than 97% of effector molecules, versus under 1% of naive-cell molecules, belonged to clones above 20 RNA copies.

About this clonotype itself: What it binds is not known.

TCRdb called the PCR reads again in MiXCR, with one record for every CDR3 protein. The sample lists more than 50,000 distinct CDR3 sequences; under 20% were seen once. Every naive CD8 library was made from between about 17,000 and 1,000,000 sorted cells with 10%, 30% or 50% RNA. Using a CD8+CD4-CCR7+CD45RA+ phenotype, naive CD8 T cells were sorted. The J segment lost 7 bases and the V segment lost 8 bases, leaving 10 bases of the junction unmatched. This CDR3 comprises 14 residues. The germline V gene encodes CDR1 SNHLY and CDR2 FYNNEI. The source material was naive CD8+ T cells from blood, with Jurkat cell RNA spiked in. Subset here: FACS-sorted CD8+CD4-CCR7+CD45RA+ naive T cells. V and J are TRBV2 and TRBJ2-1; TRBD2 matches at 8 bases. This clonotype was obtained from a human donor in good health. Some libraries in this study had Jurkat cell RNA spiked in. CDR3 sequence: CASPAGGGGNEQFF. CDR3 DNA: TGTGCCAGCCCTGCGGGAGGCGGGGGGAATGAGCAGTTCTTC. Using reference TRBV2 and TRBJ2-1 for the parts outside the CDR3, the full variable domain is EPEVTQTPSHQVTQMGQEVILRCVPISNHLYFYWYRQILGQKVEFLVSFYNNEISEKSEIFDDQFSVERPDGSNFTLKIRSTKLEDSAMYFCASPAGGGGNEQFFGPGTRLTVL.